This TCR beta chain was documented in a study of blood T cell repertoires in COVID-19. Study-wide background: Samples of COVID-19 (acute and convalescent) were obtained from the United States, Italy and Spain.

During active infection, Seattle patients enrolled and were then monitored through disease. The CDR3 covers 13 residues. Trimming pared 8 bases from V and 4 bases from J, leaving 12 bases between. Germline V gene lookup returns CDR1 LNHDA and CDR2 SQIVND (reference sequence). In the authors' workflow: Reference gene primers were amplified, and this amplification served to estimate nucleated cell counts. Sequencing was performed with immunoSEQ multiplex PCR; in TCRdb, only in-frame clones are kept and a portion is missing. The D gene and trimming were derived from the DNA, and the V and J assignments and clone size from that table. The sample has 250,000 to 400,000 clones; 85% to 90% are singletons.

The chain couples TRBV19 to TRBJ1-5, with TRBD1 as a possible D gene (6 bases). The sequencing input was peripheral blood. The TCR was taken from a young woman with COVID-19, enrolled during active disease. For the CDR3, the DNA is TGTGCCAGTCGAGGACAGTCAAATCAGCCCCAGCATTTT. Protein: CASRGQSNQPQHF.